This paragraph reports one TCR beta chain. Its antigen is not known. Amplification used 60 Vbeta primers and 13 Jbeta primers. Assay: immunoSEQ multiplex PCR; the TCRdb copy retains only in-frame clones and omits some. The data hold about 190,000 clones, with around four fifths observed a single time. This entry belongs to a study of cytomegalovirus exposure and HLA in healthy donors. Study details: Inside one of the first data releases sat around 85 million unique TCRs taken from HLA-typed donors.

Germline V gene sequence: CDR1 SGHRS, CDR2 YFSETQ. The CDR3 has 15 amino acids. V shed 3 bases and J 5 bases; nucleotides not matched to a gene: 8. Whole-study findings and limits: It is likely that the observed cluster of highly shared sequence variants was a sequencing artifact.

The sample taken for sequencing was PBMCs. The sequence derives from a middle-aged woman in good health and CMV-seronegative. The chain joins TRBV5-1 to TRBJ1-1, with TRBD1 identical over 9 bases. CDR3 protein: CASSSLQGARTEAFF. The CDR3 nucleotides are TGCGCCAGCAGCTCCTTACAGGGGGCACGGACTGAAGCTTTCTTT. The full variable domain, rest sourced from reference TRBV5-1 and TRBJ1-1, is KAGVTQTPRYLIKTRGQQVTLSCSPISGHRSVSWYQQTPGQGLQFLFEYFSETQRNKGNFPGRFSGRQFSNSRSEMNVSTLELGDSALYLCASSSLQGARTEAFFGQGTRLTVV.